A single sample is the source of the 22 T cell receptor beta chains below, sequenced in a study of graft-versus-host responses after intestinal transplantation. Their antigens remain unidentified. Measured with immunoSEQ multiplex PCR; TCRdb has only the in-frame clones, and not every one. Of around 120,000 clones listed, approximately 95% were seen once; the top ten hold more than 0.1%. The sequenced sample was unstimulated CD4+ T cells sorted from spleen or lymph node cells, obtained before intestinal transplant. These receptors were collected from a human donor who received an intestinal transplant.

The chain employs TRBV4-2 and TRBJ1-1, with D possibly being TRBD1 (5 bases). The CDR3 is 13 amino acids. Trimming removed 0 bases at V and 11 bases at J, with 13 bases between. Per germline, CDR1 LGHNA and CDR2 YNFKEQ. The CDR3 sequence is CASSQDLRGWAFF. DNA of the CDR3: TGTGCCAGCAGCCAAGATTTAAGGGGATGGGCTTTCTTT.

The CDR3 spells CASSARDRERNEQFF. In DNA, the CDR3 is TGTGCCAGCAGTGCCCGGGACAGGGAACGCAATGAGCAGTTCTTC. The genes are TRBV6-1 and TRBJ2-1, with 9 bases aligning to TRBD1. Trimming at V came to 4 bases and at J to 6 bases, leaving 7 bases not matched to a gene. From germline, CDR1 is MNHNS and CDR2 SASEGT. The CDR3 extends over 15 amino acids.

The V and J genes are TRBV7-3 and TRBJ1-1; D remains ambiguous. V lost 5 bases to trimming and J lost 7 bases, with 14 bases between them. This CDR3 is 13 amino acids long. Germline loops: CDR1 SGHTA, CDR2 FQGTGA. CDR3 coding DNA: TGTGCCAGCAGCCAACACCTCGGCAGTGAAGCTTTCTTT. Its protein product is CASSQHLGSEAFF.

As regards this clone: The junction does not match germline at one end; this may be a read error. The V and J genes are TRBV10-3 and TRBJ2-7; D possibly corresponds to TRBD2 (6 bases). CDR1 and CDR2 (germline): ENHRY, SYGVKD. The CDR3 is 12 residues long. DNA of the CDR3: TGTGCCGCGGGACCGGGATCCTTCGAGCAGTACTTC. The encoded protein is CAAGPGSFEQYF.

This chain joins TRBV6-5 and TRBJ2-5, with 8 bases aligning to TRBD1. Germline CDR1 MNHEY, CDR2 SVGAGI. V lost 2 bases to trimming and J lost 5 bases; unmatched junction nucleotides: 4. CDR3 length: 14 residues. The CDR3 nucleotides are TGTGCCAGCAGTTACGGGGACAGGTGGGAGACCCAGTACTTC. It codes for CASSYGDRWETQYF.

This clone occurred once. The DNA for the CDR3 is TGTGCCAGCAGTACACCAAGAGTCGATCAGCCCCAGCATTTT. Encoded protein: CASSTPRVDQPQHF. J is TRBJ1-5 and V is TRBV28, with D unresolved. The CDR3 has 14 residues. CDR1 MDHEN and CDR2 SYDVKM come from the germline V gene. V dropped 5 bases and J dropped 5 bases, with 13 bases sitting between them.

As concerns this clone: The sample has other DNA sequences that encode this CDR3 too. V is TRBV18 and J is TRBJ2-7, with 7 bases lining up with TRBD1. Germline V CDR1 and CDR2: KGHSH, LQKENI. V gave up 3 bases and J gave up 6 bases; unmatched junction bases: 2. CDR3 length: 12 residues. CDR3 residues: CASSPGTAEQYF. Here the CDR3 DNA reads TGTGCCAGCTCACCGGGGACAGCCGAGCAGTACTTC.

The chain recombines TRBV6-5 with TRBJ1-5, with D unclear. Trimming removed 6 bases at V and 2 bases at J, with 11 bases between. This CDR3 has 14 residues. Germline V gives CDR1 MNHEY, CDR2 SVGAGI. CDR3 sequence (DNA): TGTGCCAGCAGAATGGACGGAGGCAATCAGCCCCAGCATTTT. As protein: CASRMDGGNQPQHF.

This clone was counted a single time. This chain joins TRBV10-1 and TRBJ2-7; D is unclear. The CDR3 runs 15 residues. Germline assignment: CDR1 WNHNN and CDR2 SYGVQD (reference sequence). Trimming removed 0 bases at V and 1 base at J, with 10 bases between. CDR3 nucleotide sequence: TGCGCCAGCAGTGAGTCCTCAGCTGGATCCTACGAGCAGTACTTC. Encoded protein: CASSESSAGSYEQYF.

The chain joins TRBV9 to TRBJ1-3; 7 positions agree with TRBD1. The J segment lost 8 bases and the V segment lost 2 bases, leaving 13 bases of the junction unmatched. CDR3 length equals 16 residues. Germline assignment: CDR1 SGDLS and CDR2 YYNGEE. CDR3 amino acids: CASSVRQGFSVDTIYF. For the CDR3, the DNA is TGTGCCAGCAGCGTTAGACAGGGCTTTTCTGTGGACACCATATATTTT.

The chain recombines TRBV18 with TRBJ1-1, with D unclear. From germline, CDR1 is KGHSH and CDR2 LQKENI. Trimming removed 1 base from V and 4 bases from J, with 13 bases in between. The CDR3 length is 15 residues. The CDR3 region is CASSPRTGVGTEAFF. For the CDR3, the DNA is TGTGCCAGCTCACCACGGACTGGGGTGGGCACTGAAGCTTTCTTT.

The chain has TRBV7-6 and TRBJ2-3; TRBD2 might be the D (5 bases). V lost 0 bases and J 1 base, leaving 11 bases between the germline ends. The CDR3 has 16 residues. CDR1 SGHVS and CDR2 FNYEAQ come from the germline V gene. CDR3 sequence reads: CASSLAEVRGTDTQYF. CDR3 nucleotides: TGTGCCAGCAGCTTAGCGGAGGTTCGGGGCACAGATACGCAGTATTTT.

This clone was found a few times. The rearrangement uses TRBV23-1 and TRBJ2-1; 8 nucleotides match TRBD1. TRBV23-1 is filed as an ORF, its function uncertain. The CDR3 runs 16 residues. Trimming at V came to 3 bases and at J to 8 bases, leaving 12 bases not matched to a gene. The CDR3 nucleotides read TGCGCCAGCAGTCATACGGGACAGGTTATTTGCGATGAGCAGTTCTTC. Translated, it gives CASSHTGQVICDEQFF.

The CDR3 DNA follows: TGCGCCAGCAGTGAGGGTTATACGCAGTATTTT. Translated: CASSEGYTQYF. The chain recombines TRBV10-1 with TRBJ2-3; no firm D call. The CDR3 is 11 residues long. Trimming cost V 2 bases and J 7 bases, with 4 bases left between them. The germline gives CDR1 WNHNN, CDR2 SYGVQD (reference sequence).

The chain couples TRBV27 to TRBJ1-2; TRBD1 might be the D (5 bases). Germline CDR1 MNHEY, CDR2 SMNVEV (reference sequence). CDR3 length: 13 amino acids. With 0 bases removed from V and 6 bases from J, the gap between germline ends came to 8 bases. CDR3 in DNA: TGTGCCAGCAGTTTATCAGGGACGAATGGCTACACCTTC. It specifies CASSLSGTNGYTF.

This chain connects TRBV10-3 to TRBJ1-2, with 8 bases aligning to TRBD1. Germline V gene sequence: CDR1 ENHRY, CDR2 SYGVKD. The CDR3 has 14 residues. Trimming took 0 bases from V and 8 from J; bases not matched to a gene: 5. The CDR3: CAISESARGPGYTF. CDR3 DNA sequence: TGTGCCATCAGTGAGTCGGCCAGGGGGCCCGGCTACACCTTC.

The CDR3 spells CACTGGPLNYGYTF. The CDR3 DNA is TGTGCCTGCACAGGGGGCCCCCTTAACTATGGCTACACCTTC. The rearrangement uses TRBV30 and TRBJ1-2; 9 bases are shared with TRBD1. The V and J ends lost 6 bases and 1 base, in that order; junction bases with no gene match: 6. Per the germline V gene, CDR1 is GTSNPN and CDR2 is SVGIG (reference sequence). The CDR3 is 14 residues long.

This clone occurred once. The chain links TRBV7-2 to TRBJ2-1; D remains unclear. V shed 1 base and J shed 6 bases, with 7 bases lying between them. Germline lookup yields CDR1 SGHTA and CDR2 FQGNSA. The CDR3 sequence is 13 residues long. Here the CDR3 reads CASSLGPTNEQFF. CDR3 DNA: TGTGCCAGCAGCTTAGGTCCGACCAATGAGCAGTTCTTC.

This chain connects TRBV11-3 to TRBJ2-2; no definite D call. V was pared by 1 base and J by 1 base, with 10 bases between. Germline V gene data show CDR1 as SGHNT and CDR2 as YENEEA. This CDR3 region has 16 residues. The CDR3 bases are TGTGCCAGCAGCTTAGCGAGAGCGTGGAACACCGGGGAGCTGTTTTTT. Encoded protein: CASSLARAWNTGELFF.

CDR3 sequence reads: CASSGAGAFF. CDR3 nucleotide sequence: TGTGCCAGTAGCGGGGCAGGAGCTTTCTTT. The rearrangement uses TRBV19 and TRBJ1-1; D might be TRBD1 (5 bases). CDR1 and CDR2 (germline): LNHDA, SQIVND (reference sequence). V lost 6 bases, J lost 10 bases, and 9 bases lay in between. This CDR3 comprises 10 residues.

On this clone: One junction end does not reproduce the germline sequence, and a read error may be involved. The chain uses TRBV7-2 and TRBJ2-1; D remains unclear. From germline, CDR1 is SGHTA and CDR2 FQGNSA. The CDR3 has 13 amino acids. The chain's CDR3 is CASSLSSSNEQFF. In DNA form, the CDR3 reads TGTGCCAGCAGCTTATCTTCCTCCAATGAGCAGTTCTTC.

The chain recombines TRBV19 with TRBJ2-7; TRBD1 is a possible D gene (7 bases). V lost 4 bases, J lost 3 bases, and 16 bases lay in between. From germline, CDR1 is LNHDA and CDR2 SQIVND (reference sequence). CDR3 length: 15 residues. The CDR3 region is CASSNVRGRDYEQYF. Here the CDR3 DNA reads TGTGCCAGTAGTAACGTGAGGGGGCGGGACTACGAGCAGTACTTC.